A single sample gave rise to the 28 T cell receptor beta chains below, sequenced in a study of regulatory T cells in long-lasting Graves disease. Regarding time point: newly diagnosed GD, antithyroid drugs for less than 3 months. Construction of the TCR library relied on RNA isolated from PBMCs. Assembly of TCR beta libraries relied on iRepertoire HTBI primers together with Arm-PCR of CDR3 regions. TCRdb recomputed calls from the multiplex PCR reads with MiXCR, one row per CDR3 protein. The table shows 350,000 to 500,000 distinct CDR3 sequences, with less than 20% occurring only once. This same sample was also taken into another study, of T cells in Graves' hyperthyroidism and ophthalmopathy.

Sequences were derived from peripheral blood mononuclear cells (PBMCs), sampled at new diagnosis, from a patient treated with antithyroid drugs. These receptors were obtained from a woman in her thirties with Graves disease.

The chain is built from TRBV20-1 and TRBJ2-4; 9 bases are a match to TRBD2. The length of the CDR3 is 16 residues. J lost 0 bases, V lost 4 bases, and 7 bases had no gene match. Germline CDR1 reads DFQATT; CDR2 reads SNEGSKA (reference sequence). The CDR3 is CSAMTAGGLAKNIQYF. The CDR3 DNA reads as TGCAGTGCTATGACGGCGGGAGGGCTAGCCAAAAACATTCAGTACTTC.

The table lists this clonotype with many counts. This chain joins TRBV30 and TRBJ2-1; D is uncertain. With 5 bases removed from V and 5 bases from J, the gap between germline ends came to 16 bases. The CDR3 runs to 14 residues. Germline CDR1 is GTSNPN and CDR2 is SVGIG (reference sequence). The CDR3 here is CAWSVRFRDNEQFF. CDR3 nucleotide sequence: TGTGCCTGGTCCGTGCGGTTTAGGGACAATGAGCAGTTCTTC.

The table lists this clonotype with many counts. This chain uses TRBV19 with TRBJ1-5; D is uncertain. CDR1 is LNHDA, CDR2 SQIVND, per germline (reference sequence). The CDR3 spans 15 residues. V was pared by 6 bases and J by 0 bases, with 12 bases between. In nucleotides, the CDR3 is TGTGCCAGTAGGGCCTTGGGCTATAGCAATCAGCCCCAGCATTTT. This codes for CASRALGYSNQPQHF.

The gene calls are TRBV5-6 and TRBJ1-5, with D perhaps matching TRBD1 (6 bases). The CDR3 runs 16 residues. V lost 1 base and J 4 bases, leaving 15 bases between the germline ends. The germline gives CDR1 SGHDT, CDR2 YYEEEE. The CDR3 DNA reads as TGTGCCAGCAGCTTGCGTTACAGGGATTTTAATCAGCCCCAGCATTTT. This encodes CASSLRYRDFNQPQHF.

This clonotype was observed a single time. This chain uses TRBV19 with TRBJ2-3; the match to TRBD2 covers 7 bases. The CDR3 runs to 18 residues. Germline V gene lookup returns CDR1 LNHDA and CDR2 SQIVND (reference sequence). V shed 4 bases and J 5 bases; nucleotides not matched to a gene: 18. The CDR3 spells CASSTSGWAGVEGDTQYF. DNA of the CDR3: TGTGCCAGTAGTACGTCTGGTTGGGCGGGAGTGGAAGGAGATACGCAGTATTTT.

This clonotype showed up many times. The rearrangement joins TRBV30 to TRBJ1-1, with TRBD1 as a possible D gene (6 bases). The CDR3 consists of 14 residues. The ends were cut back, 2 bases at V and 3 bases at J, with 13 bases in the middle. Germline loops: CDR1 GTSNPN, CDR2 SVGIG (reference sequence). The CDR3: CAWSRGAEHTEAFF. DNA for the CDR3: TGTGCCTGGAGTAGGGGGGCGGAGCACACTGAAGCTTTCTTT.

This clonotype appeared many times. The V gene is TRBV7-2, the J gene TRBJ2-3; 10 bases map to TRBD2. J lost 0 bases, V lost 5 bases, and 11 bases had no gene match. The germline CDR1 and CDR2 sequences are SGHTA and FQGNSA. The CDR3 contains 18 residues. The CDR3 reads CASSLRTSGDTSTDTQYF. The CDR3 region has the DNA TGTGCCAGCAGCCTCCGGACTAGCGGAGACACTAGCACAGATACGCAGTATTTT.

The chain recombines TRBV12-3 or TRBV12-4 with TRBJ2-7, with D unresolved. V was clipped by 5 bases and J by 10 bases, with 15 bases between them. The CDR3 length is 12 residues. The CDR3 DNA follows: TGTGCCAGCAGTCCCTCCCTAGGTAGACAGTACTTC. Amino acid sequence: CASSPSLGRQYF.

CDR3 sequence reads: CASSSKQGGQPQHF. DNA for the CDR3: TGTGCCAGCAGTTCAAAACAGGGCGGTCAGCCCCAGCATTTT. The rearrangement joins TRBV27 to TRBJ1-5; tentative D call: TRBD1 (6 bases). V lost 4 bases to trimming and J lost 6 bases, with 13 bases between them. The CDR3 has 14 residues. The germline V gene has CDR1 MNHEY and CDR2 SMNVEV (reference sequence).

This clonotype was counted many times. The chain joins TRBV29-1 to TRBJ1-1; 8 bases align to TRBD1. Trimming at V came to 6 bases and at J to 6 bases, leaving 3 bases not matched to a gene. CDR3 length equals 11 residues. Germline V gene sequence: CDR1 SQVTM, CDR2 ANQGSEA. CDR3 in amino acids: CSVPDRAEAFF. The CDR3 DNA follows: TGCAGCGTCCCGGACAGGGCTGAAGCTTTCTTT.

CDR3 in amino acids: CSASGLARDPNTGELFF. CDR3 DNA: TGCAGTGCTTCAGGACTAGCGAGAGACCCGAACACCGGGGAGCTGTTTTTT. This chain uses TRBV20-1 with TRBJ2-2; TRBD2 matches 9 bases. V trimming: 5 bases; J trimming: 0 bases; junction bases outside the gene matches: 10. Looked up from germline, CDR1 is DFQATT and CDR2 is SNEGSKA (reference sequence). There are 17 residues in the CDR3.

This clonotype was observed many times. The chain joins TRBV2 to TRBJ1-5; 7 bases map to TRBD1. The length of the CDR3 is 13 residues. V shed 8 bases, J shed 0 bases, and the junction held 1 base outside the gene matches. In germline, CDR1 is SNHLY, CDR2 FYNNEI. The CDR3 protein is CASDRDSNQPQHF. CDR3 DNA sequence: TGTGCCAGCGACAGGGATAGCAATCAGCCCCAGCATTTT.

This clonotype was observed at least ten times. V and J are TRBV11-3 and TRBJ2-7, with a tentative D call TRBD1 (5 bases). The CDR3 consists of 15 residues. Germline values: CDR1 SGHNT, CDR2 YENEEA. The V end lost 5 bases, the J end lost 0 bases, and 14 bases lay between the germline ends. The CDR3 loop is CASSQGGGTSYEQYF. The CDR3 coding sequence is TGTGCCAGCAGCCAGGGTGGCGGAACCTCCTACGAGCAGTACTTC.

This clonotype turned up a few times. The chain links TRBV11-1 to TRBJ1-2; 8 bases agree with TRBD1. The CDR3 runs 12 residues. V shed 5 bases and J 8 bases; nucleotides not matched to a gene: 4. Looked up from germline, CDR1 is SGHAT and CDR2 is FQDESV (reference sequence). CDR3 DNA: TGTGCCAGCAGCCCGGACAGGGACGGCTACACCTTC. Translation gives CASSPDRDGYTF.

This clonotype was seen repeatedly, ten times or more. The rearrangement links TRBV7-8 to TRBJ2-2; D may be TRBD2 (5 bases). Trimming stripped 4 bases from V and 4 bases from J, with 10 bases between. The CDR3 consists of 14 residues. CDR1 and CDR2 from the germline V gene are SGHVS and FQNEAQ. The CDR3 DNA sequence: TGTGCCAGCAGCTCGGAGCGGTTCACCGGGGAGCTGTTTTTT. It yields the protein CASSSERFTGELFF.

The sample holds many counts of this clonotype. This CDR3 is CASTPPPGQQETQYF. CDR3 DNA: TGTGCCAGCACCCCACCGCCGGGACAGCAAGAGACCCAGTACTTC. This chain connects TRBV7-2 to TRBJ2-5; 7 bases line up with TRBD1. Germline assignment: CDR1 SGHTA and CDR2 FQGNSA. The CDR3 has 15 amino acids. Unmatched junction bases numbered 10, after V lost 7 bases and J lost 2 bases.

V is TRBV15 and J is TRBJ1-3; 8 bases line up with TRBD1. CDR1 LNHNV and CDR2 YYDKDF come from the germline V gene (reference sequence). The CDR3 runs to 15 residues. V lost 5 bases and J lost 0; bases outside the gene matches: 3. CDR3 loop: CATSSDRASGNTIYF. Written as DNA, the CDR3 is TGTGCCACCAGCTCGGACAGGGCCTCTGGAAACACCATATATTTT.

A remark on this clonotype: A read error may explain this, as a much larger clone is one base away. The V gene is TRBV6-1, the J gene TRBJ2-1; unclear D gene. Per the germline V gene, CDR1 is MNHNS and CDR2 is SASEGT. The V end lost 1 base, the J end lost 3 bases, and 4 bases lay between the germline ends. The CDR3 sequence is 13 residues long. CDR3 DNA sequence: TGTGCCAGCAGTGAAGTCAGCTACAATGAGCAGTTCTTC. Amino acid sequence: CASSEVSYNEQFF.

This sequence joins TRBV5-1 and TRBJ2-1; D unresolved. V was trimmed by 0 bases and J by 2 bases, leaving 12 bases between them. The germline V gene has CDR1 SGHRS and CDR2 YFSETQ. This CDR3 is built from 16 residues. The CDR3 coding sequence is TGCGCCAGCAGCTTGGTGGGTAAAACTACCTACAATGAGCAGTTCTTC. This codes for CASSLVGKTTYNEQFF.

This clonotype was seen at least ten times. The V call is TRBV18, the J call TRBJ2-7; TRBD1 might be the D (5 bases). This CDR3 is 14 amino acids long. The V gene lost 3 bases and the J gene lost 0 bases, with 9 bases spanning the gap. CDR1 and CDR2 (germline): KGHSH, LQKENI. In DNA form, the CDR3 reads TGTGCCAGCTCACCGGACATACGCTCCTACGAGCAGTACTTC. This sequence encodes CASSPDIRSYEQYF.

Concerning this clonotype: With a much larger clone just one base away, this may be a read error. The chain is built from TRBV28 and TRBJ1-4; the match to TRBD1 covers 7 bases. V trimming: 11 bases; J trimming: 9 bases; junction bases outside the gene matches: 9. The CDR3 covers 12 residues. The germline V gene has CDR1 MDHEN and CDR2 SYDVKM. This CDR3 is CARTSQGQKLFF. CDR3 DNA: TGTGCCCGCACCTCACAGGGGCAAAAACTGTTTTTT.

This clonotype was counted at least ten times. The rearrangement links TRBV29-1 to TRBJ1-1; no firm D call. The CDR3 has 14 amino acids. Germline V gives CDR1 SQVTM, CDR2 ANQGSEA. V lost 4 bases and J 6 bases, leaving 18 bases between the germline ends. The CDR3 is CSVVYDVVRPEAFF. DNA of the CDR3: TGCAGCGTTGTGTACGATGTTGTTCGACCTGAAGCTTTCTTT.

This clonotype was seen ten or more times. In nucleotides, the CDR3 is TGTGCCAGCAGGTGGACGGGACAGGGAGTCGATGAGCAGTTCTTC. It encodes CASRWTGQGVDEQFF. The chain uses TRBV12-3 or TRBV12-4 and TRBJ2-1, with 9 bases matching TRBD1. Trimming at V came to 6 bases and at J to 8 bases, leaving 11 bases not matched to a gene. This CDR3 region has 15 residues.

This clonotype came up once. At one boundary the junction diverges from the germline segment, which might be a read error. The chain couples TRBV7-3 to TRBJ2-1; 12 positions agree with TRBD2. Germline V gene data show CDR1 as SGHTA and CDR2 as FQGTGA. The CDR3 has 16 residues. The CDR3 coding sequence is TGTACCAGCAGCGGTGGACTAGCGGGACAGTGGAATGAGCAGTTCTTC. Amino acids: CTSSGGLAGQWNEQFF.

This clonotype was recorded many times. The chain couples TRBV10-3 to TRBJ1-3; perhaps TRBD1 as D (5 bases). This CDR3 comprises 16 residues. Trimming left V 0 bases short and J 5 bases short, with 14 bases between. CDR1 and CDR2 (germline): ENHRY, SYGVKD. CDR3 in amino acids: CAISESNLQARNTIYF. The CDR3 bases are TGTGCCATCAGTGAGTCGAACCTACAGGCTCGAAACACCATATATTTT.

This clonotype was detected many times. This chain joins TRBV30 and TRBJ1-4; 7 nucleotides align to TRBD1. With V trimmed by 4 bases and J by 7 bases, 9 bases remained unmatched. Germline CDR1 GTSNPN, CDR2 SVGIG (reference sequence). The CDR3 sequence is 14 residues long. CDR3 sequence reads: CAWNLGGESEKLFF. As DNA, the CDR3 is TGTGCCTGGAACCTAGGGGGCGAAAGTGAAAAACTGTTTTTT. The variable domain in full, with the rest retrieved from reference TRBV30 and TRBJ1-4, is SQTIHQWPATLVQPVGSPLSLECTVEGTSNPNLYWYRQAAGRGLQLLFYSVGIGQISSEVPQNLSASRPQDRQFILSSKKLLLSDSGFYLCAWNLGGESEKLFFGSGTQLSVL.

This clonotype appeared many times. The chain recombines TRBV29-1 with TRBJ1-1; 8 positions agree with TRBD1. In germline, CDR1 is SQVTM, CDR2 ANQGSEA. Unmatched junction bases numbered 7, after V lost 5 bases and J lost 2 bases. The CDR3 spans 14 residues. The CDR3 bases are TGCAGCGTTACTGACAGGGGCCCTAACACTGAAGCTTTCTTT. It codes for CSVTDRGPNTEAFF.

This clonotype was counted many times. CDR3 region: CSAREHGGNTGELFF. In DNA form, the CDR3 reads TGCAGTGCTAGAGAGCACGGGGGCAACACCGGGGAGCTGTTTTTT. The chain employs TRBV20-1 and TRBJ2-2; D is perhaps TRBD1 or TRBD2 (6 bases each). Germline-derived CDR1 and CDR2 are DFQATT and SNEGSKA (reference sequence). Between the trimmed V and J ends, which lost 0 bases and 2 bases, there was a span of 10 bases. This CDR3 region has 15 residues.